In this sample, the clone carrying this T cell receptor (beta chain) is medium-sized. Its antigen is as yet unknown. Every patient was untreated before thyroid surgery. Trimming shortened V by 0 bases and J by 4 bases, and 13 bases separated the two germline ends. CDR3 length: 16 amino acids. From germline, CDR1 is KGHDR and CDR2 SFDVKD. The sample comes from a study of metastatic and nonmetastatic thyroid tumors. Study in general: Patients with malignant and benign thyroid disease provided blood and tumor or nodule tissue, whose repertoires were compared.

TCRdb re-analyzed the PCR reads using MiXCR. The data contain 15,000 to 20,000 clones, 33% of them singletons. Study observations and caveats: Malignant thyroid tumors reportedly had TCR beta diversity that was significantly higher than in benign nodules, in blood and tumor.

The gene calls are TRBV24-1 and TRBJ2-3; D might be TRBD2 (6 bases). The specimen was tumor tissue. This TCR was sampled from a male donor with papillary thyroid cancer or a benign thyroid nodule (not recorded which). Some clones in this sample may be carry-over from other donors' samples. The CDR3 protein is CATSDLRGGTSDTQYF. DNA of the CDR3: TGTGCCACCAGTGATTTGAGGGGCGGGACCTCAGATACGCAGTATTTT.